Included here is one T cell receptor beta chain sequence, with context. Its antigen specificity is not known. Base qualities are missing; no much larger clone stands one base away. The sample's treatment or condition, from its label and the paper: oral pan-JAK inhibitor, 5-10 mg twice daily. Lesional scalp punch biopsies and peripheral blood were collected from alopecia areata patients. After PBMCs were isolated by density centrifugation and stained for CD3, CD4 and CD8, a FACSAria was used to sort CD4+ and CD8+ T cells. These data belong to a study of CD8+ T cells in alopecia areata (dated by TCRdb to about 2018). About the study as a whole: The treated patients took part in an open-label pilot trial in which moderate-to-severe alopecia areata was treated with oral tofacitinib at 5 to 10 mg twice daily. Tofacitinib was administered for 6 to 18 months, and 6 months of follow-up off drug were then conducted to assess delayed response and recurrence. Patients on tofacitinib were biopsied at baseline and after 4 and 24 weeks of treatment, and several of the patients also had a later scalp biopsy. Scalp clonality was compared among normal scalp (n=4), patchy alopecia areata scalp (n=8), and alopecia totalis/universalis scalp (n=8). RNA came from the PAXgene miRNA kit for fixed scalp, the miRNeasy kit for PBMCs, and the RNeasy kit for mouse skin. Disease severity in treated patients was measured with the SALT score, which quantifies the percentage of affected scalp surface area. To study T cell clonal expansion in alopecia areata, the researchers applied high-throughput TCRbeta sequencing to both the C3H/HeJ mouse model and human patients. On the human side, TCRbeta sequencing was run on scalp tissue and on sorted CD4+ and CD8+ peripheral blood T cells from healthy controls and from alopecia areata patients with either patchy or totalis/universalis disease. TCRbeta CDR3 regions were amplified by immunoSEQ multiplex PCR with 35 Vbeta forward and 13 Jbeta reverse primers. Findings and caveats that apply to the study as a whole: Many expanded lesional clones persisted in scalp and blood during tofacitinib treatment, which may partly explain relapse after stopping treatment. TCR sequences shared between patients were less clear than in mice, possibly partly because of HLA diversity in the patient population. The treated cohort was small, with a single nonresponder, so links between baseline CD8+ expansion and response need larger studies. Higher clonality and more expanded CD8+ clones were observed in lesional scalp than in normal scalp, particularly in alopecia totalis/universalis, a finding suggestive of antigenic drive. Unlike mouse skin, where gammadelta T cells dominate, normal human skin contains resident alphabeta T cells that get sequenced too, which complicates analysis of the scalp TCR repertoire. Tofacitinib significantly lowered scalp clonality and the number of expanded CD8+ clones among the top 100 scalp clones.

V is clipped by 5 bases and J by 0 bases, and the sequence between their germline boundaries is 8 bases long. The CDR3, cysteine through phenylalanine, is 14 amino acids long. CDR3 DNA is the only sequence kept; it has 42 bases, read in frame from the first base. In the germline V gene, CDR1 corresponds to SGHVS and CDR2 to FNYEAQ. Receptors were amplified or captured by the immunoSEQ multiplex PCR assay. For TCR sequencing, RNA was extracted from every sample and reverse transcribed into cDNA to serve as template. SuperScript III was used for first-strand cDNA synthesis, primed with a 2:1 mix of oligo-dT and random hexamers. A synthetic immune receptor repertoire was used to gauge amplification bias, and whatever bias remained was removed computationally. Under the source paper's analysis protocol: Raw reads were preprocessed to remove errors, and CDR3 was defined by IMGT conventions from the conserved cysteine to phenylalanine. Clonality was calculated as 1 minus Shannon entropy normalized by log2 of the number of productive unique TCRs. Whether scalp clones were CD4 or CD8 was inferred by matching scalp TCRbeta sequences against CD4 and CD8 repertoires sorted from blood. In its TCRdb copy, this immuneACCESS table keeps in-frame sequences only and misses some clones. Where compared with another copy, unresolved V genes explain less than half of these, and the others have no known cause. Clone size and the V and J calls come from that table; the DNA yielded D and trimming. The sample data list 200,000 to 250,000 clones, and roughly three fifths of these were observed just once. The ten largest clonotypes hold 1% to 1.5% of the sample.

The clonotype comes from a human donor with alopecia areata. The sequences come from CD4+ T cells sorted from blood, collected at week 44, from a patient treated with tofacitinib. This sequence uses TRBV7-6 and TRBJ2-1; the D gene assignment is perhaps TRBD1 or TRBD2, with each matching 5 bases. The DNA sequence is TGTGCCAGCAGCGGGACGTCCTCCTACAATGAGCAGTTCTTC. Its amino acids are CASSGTSSYNEQFF.